The 30 T cell receptor beta chains listed next were all sequenced from one sample in a study of regulatory T cells in long-lasting Graves disease. Time point reported: newly diagnosed GD, antithyroid drugs for less than 3 months. PBMCs provided the RNA from which the TCR library was made. According to the study, TCR beta libraries were built with iRepertoire HTBI primers and CDR3-region Arm-PCR. Each CDR3 protein gets one entry after TCRdb re-called the multiplex PCR reads with MiXCR. The sample has about 500,000 distinct CDR3 sequences, around 15% seen once. These data also featured in a second study, about T cells in Graves' hyperthyroidism and ophthalmopathy.

Sequencing was performed on peripheral blood mononuclear cells (PBMCs), taken at new diagnosis, from a patient treated with antithyroid drugs. The source is a man in his forties with Graves disease.

In this sample, this clonotype turned up a few times. The gene calls are TRBV20-1 and TRBJ1-2; a weak D match, TRBD1 (5 bases). V lost 6 bases, J lost 7 bases, and 15 bases lay in between. CDR1 is DFQATT and CDR2 is SNEGSKA in the germline V gene (reference sequence). The CDR3 covers 12 residues. The CDR3, as DNA: TGCAGTGCGGTCCCAGGGTCTGTTGGCTACACCTTC. Translation gives CSAVPGSVGYTF.

There are many counts of this clonotype. The V and J genes are TRBV5-4 and TRBJ2-5; TRBD1 aligns across 8 bases. The CDR3 covers 17 residues. Trimming cost V 0 bases and J 4 bases; bases outside gene matches: 11. CDR1 and CDR2 (germline): SGHNT, YYREEE (reference sequence). In nucleotides, the CDR3 is TGTGCCAGCAGCTTGGGTGCCGGCAGGGGGCCGGGAGAGACCCAGTACTTC. This sequence encodes CASSLGAGRGPGETQYF.

This sequence joins TRBV5-1 and TRBJ2-3; TRBD1 might be the D (6 bases). The CDR3 consists of 13 residues. Germline V gene lookup returns CDR1 SGHRS and CDR2 YFSETQ. V was shortened by 3 bases and J by 4 bases, with 9 bases between the two germline ends. The CDR3 loop reads CASSWDKSDTQYF. The CDR3 DNA reads TGCGCCAGCAGCTGGGACAAATCAGATACGCAGTATTTT.

In this sample, this clonotype turned up many times. The V gene is TRBV30, the J gene TRBJ1-5; D not certain. From germline, CDR1 is GTSNPN and CDR2 SVGIG (reference sequence). The V gene lost 0 bases and the J gene lost 2 bases, with 14 bases spanning the gap. The CDR3 is 16 residues long. The CDR3 coding sequence is TGTGCCTGGAGTGTGGCGTCGGGTTTGGGCAATCAGCCCCAGCATTTT. This translates into CAWSVASGLGNQPQHF. The variable domain in full, completed from reference TRBV30 and TRBJ1-5, reads SQTIHQWPATLVQPVGSPLSLECTVEGTSNPNLYWYRQAAGRGLQLLFYSVGIGQISSEVPQNLSASRPQDRQFILSSKKLLLSDSGFYLCAWSVASGLGNQPQHFGDGTRLSIL.

V usage is TRBV20-1 and J usage is TRBJ2-1, with D tentatively TRBD1 (6 bases). The V gene's germline CDR1 is DFQATT and CDR2 SNEGSKA (reference sequence). The CDR3 is made up of 13 amino acids. V lost 1 base and J 14 bases, leaving 18 bases between the germline ends. The chain's CDR3 is CSARGNRDPSEFF. CDR3 in DNA: TGCAGTGCTAGAGGAAACAGGGACCCGTCGGAGTTCTTC.

In its sample, this clonotype was seen a few times. This CDR3 is CSATGTGRLYGYTF. CDR3 in DNA: TGCAGTGCAACCGGGACAGGGAGACTCTATGGCTACACCTTC. This chain joins TRBV20-1 and TRBJ1-2; 9 positions agree with TRBD1. The trim removed 6 bases at V and 4 bases at J, leaving 9 bases unmatched. This CDR3 comprises 14 residues. Germline loops: CDR1 DFQATT, CDR2 SNEGSKA (reference sequence).

This clonotype was recorded a few times. This chain uses TRBV28 with TRBJ1-6; 9 bases match TRBD1. Trimming cost V 4 bases and J 11 bases; bases outside gene matches: 6. The CDR3 consists of 14 residues. CDR1 is MDHEN, CDR2 SYDVKM, per germline. The CDR3 here is CASSWGQGNAPLHF. CDR3 nucleotide sequence: TGTGCCAGCAGTTGGGGACAGGGAAATGCACCCCTCCACTTT.

This clonotype appeared many times. This chain connects TRBV20-1 to TRBJ2-1; 9 bases map to TRBD2. There are 14 residues in the CDR3. V lost 6 bases, J lost 8 bases, and 11 bases stayed unmatched. Looked up from germline, CDR1 is DFQATT and CDR2 is SNEGSKA (reference sequence). This CDR3 is CSASVAGGIDEQFF. The DNA for the CDR3 is TGCAGTGCGTCGGTGGCGGGAGGGATCGATGAGCAGTTCTTC.

In this sample, this clonotype turned up a few times. The chain employs TRBV2 and TRBJ1-5; D gene ambiguous. In germline, CDR1 is SNHLY, CDR2 FYNNEI. Trimming shortened V by 10 bases and J by 6 bases, and 16 bases separated the two germline ends. This CDR3 comprises 13 residues. The CDR3 coding sequence is TGTGCCACCCAGGAGGAGTTGGGTCAGCCCCAGCATTTT. Translated: CATQEELGQPQHF.

The rearrangement links TRBV20-1 to TRBJ2-7; tentatively, D is TRBD2 (5 bases). V was clipped by 4 bases and J by 0 bases, with 13 bases between them. The CDR3 totals 14 residues. CDR1 and CDR2 (germline): DFQATT, SNEGSKA (reference sequence). CDR3: CSAIPTRDSYEQYF. CDR3 in DNA: TGCAGTGCTATTCCTACTAGGGACTCCTACGAGCAGTACTTC.

This clonotype showed up many times. The V gene is TRBV20-1, the J gene TRBJ1-2; possibly TRBD1 for D (5 bases). The CDR3 is made up of 14 amino acids. From germline, CDR1 is DFQATT and CDR2 SNEGSKA (reference sequence). The V end was cut by 5 bases, the J end by 8 bases, with 21 bases between. DNA of the CDR3: TGCAGTGCTTCGGGCGGGGCTGAGTCCCGGGGCTACACCTTC. This codes for CSASGGAESRGYTF.

This clonotype was picked up many times. The rearrangement uses TRBV5-6 and TRBJ1-4; perhaps TRBD1 as D (5 bases). Trimming took off 3 bases at V and 3 bases at J, with 9 bases between the two ends. The germline V gene encodes CDR1 SGHDT and CDR2 YYEEEE. This CDR3 is built from 14 residues. DNA for the CDR3: TGTGCCAGCAGCTCGCGGGGGGCTAATGAAAAACTGTTTTTT. Translating it yields CASSSRGANEKLFF.

This clonotype was found many times. The V and J genes are TRBV20-1 and TRBJ2-3, with 11 positions matching TRBD1. V gave up 2 bases and J gave up 3 bases; unmatched junction bases: 4. CDR1 is DFQATT, CDR2 SNEGSKA, per germline (reference sequence). The CDR3 runs 15 residues. The CDR3 DNA is TGCAGTGCTAGACTAGGACAGGGGGCGACAGATACGCAGTATTTT. Residues: CSARLGQGATDTQYF.

The chain uses TRBV4-1 and TRBJ1-4; D gene unclear. V lost 1 base and J lost 7, with 1 base in between. CDR1 is MGHRA, CDR2 YSYEKL, per germline. The CDR3 sequence is 11 residues long. In nucleotides, the CDR3 is TGCGCCAGCAGCCAAGGTGAAAAACTGTTTTTT. It encodes CASSQGEKLFF.

This clonotype occurred many times. The chain has TRBV3-1 and TRBJ2-3; no reliable D call. Trimming stripped 2 bases from V and 2 bases from J, with 8 bases between. This CDR3 spans 14 amino acids. Germline CDR1 LGHDT, CDR2 YNNKEL (reference sequence). The CDR3 nucleotides read TGTGCCAGCAGCCAAAACGGAATCACAGATACGCAGTATTTT. Translation gives CASSQNGITDTQYF.

Comments on this clonotype: An end of the junction differs from the germline gene, which may be a read error. Here the CDR3 DNA reads TGTGCCAGCAAACCACTAGCGGGAGTTTTCACAGATATGCAGTATTTT. Translation: CASKPLAGVFTDMQYF. V usage is TRBV6-1 and J usage is TRBJ2-3; 11 bases agree with TRBD2. In germline, CDR1 is MNHNS, CDR2 SASEGT. The CDR3 is 16 amino acids.

There are many counts of this clonotype. The J gene is TRBJ2-7, the V gene TRBV5-1; tentative D call: TRBD1 (6 bases). Trimming took off 1 base at V and 1 base at J, with 9 bases between the two ends. This CDR3 is built from 14 residues. CDR1 is SGHRS, CDR2 YFSETQ, per germline. The CDR3 region has the DNA TGCGCCAGCAGCTTGCTCAGGGGATCCTACGAGCAGTACTTC. This gives the protein CASSLLRGSYEQYF.

This clonotype was detected only once. V and J are TRBV19 and TRBJ1-1, with 8 positions matching TRBD1. V lost 8 bases to trimming and J lost 7 bases; unmatched junction nucleotides: 3. CDR1 and CDR2 from the germline V gene are LNHDA and SQIVND (reference sequence). The CDR3 totals 11 residues. The CDR3: CASAGTGEAFF. The CDR3 bases are TGTGCCAGTGCCGGGACAGGTGAAGCTTTCTTT.

As DNA, the CDR3 is TGTGCCACCAGCAGAGATTGGCCGGGGCAGGGGGCTAGTTTATACATTCAGTACTTC. It specifies CATSRDWPGQGASLYIQYF. This rearrangement joins TRBV15 to TRBJ2-4, with 8 bases matching TRBD1. Trimming cost V 0 bases and J 8 bases; bases outside gene matches: 18. The germline V gene has CDR1 LNHNV and CDR2 YYDKDF (reference sequence). This CDR3 has 19 amino acids.

V and J are TRBV5-1 and TRBJ1-2; D is unclear. V dropped 0 bases and J dropped 5 bases, with 14 bases sitting between them. CDR1 SGHRS and CDR2 YFSETQ come from the germline V gene. This CDR3 region has 15 residues. The CDR3, as DNA: TGCGCCAGCAGCTTGGAGCGCCCTAGTCAATATGGCTACACCTTC. Protein: CASSLERPSQYGYTF.

About this clonotype itself: Possible read error: a much larger clone is one base away. The chain is built from TRBV7-9 and TRBJ2-1; no definite D call. Trimming removed 5 bases at V and 10 bases at J, with 12 bases between. CDR1 and CDR2 (germline): SEHNR, FQNEAQ (reference sequence). This CDR3 region has 12 residues. CDR3 region: CASSGEYHEQFF. In nucleotides, the CDR3 is TGTGCCAGCAGCGGAGAGTACCACGAGCAGTTCTTC. Full variable domain (remainder filled in from reference TRBV7-9 and TRBJ2-1): DTGVSQNPRHKITKRGQNVTFRCDPISEHNRLYWYRQTLGQGPEFLTYFQNEAQLEKSRLLSDRFSAERPKGSFSTLEIQRTEQGDSAMYLCASSGEYHEQFFGPGTRLTVL.

This clonotype was observed at least ten times. The rearrangement uses TRBV20-1 and TRBJ2-4; D is unresolved. The CDR3 is made up of 13 amino acids. The ends were cut back, 8 bases at V and 1 base at J, with 12 bases in the middle. Looked up from germline, CDR1 is DFQATT and CDR2 is SNEGSKA (reference sequence). The DNA of the CDR3 is TGCAGTACACAGTCGTGGGCCAAAAACATTCAGTACTTC. Translating it yields CSTQSWAKNIQYF.

Of note for this clonotype: A much bigger clone sits one base away, suggesting this may be a read error. This chain connects TRBV20-1 to TRBJ2-3; tentative D call: TRBD2 (6 bases). The J call is doubtful: the DNA matches TRBJ2-1 better. CDR3 length: 16 residues. CDR1 is DFQATT, CDR2 SNEGSKA, per germline (reference sequence). CDR3 loop: CSATPFEGGRTKEQFF. The CDR3 DNA reads as TGCAGTGCTACCCCGTTCGAGGGAGGAAGGACCAAAGAGCAGTTCTTC.

This clonotype was picked up many times. This chain joins TRBV28 and TRBJ2-7, with TRBD1 matching over 8 bases. Trimming cost V 5 bases and J 0 bases; bases outside gene matches: 6. This CDR3 has 15 residues. CDR1 and CDR2 from the germline V gene are MDHEN and SYDVKM. CDR3 coding DNA: TGTGCCAGCAGTACTCCCGGGACAGGCTCCTACGAGCAGTACTTC. It yields the protein CASSTPGTGSYEQYF.

A note on this clonotype: A read error is possible here, since a much larger clone lies one base away. The genes are TRBV7-2 and TRBJ2-3; the D gene is possibly TRBD1 (5 bases). Germline V gene data show CDR1 as SGHTA and CDR2 as FQGNSA. CDR3 length: 12 amino acids. CDR3 in amino acids: CVSRVGPDTQYF. The CDR3 DNA is TGTGTCAGCAGGGTTGGCCCAGATACGCAGTATTTT.

The V gene is TRBV2, the J gene TRBJ1-3; D perhaps matches TRBD1 (5 bases). V was clipped by 6 bases and J by 0 bases, with 12 bases between them. The CDR3 consists of 15 residues. Germline assignment: CDR1 SNHLY and CDR2 FYNNEI. CDR3 sequence (DNA): TGTGCCAGCAGGCCGGGACGGAACTCTGGAAACACCATATATTTT. Translation: CASRPGRNSGNTIYF. The variable domain in full, with the rest retrieved from reference TRBV2 and TRBJ1-3, is EPEVTQTPSHQVTQMGQEVILRCVPISNHLYFYWYRQILGQKVEFLVSFYNNEISEKSEIFDDQFSVERPDGSNFTLKIRSTKLEDSAMYFCASRPGRNSGNTIYFGEGSWLTVV.

This clonotype has ten or more counts. This chain's CDR3 is CASSLSGEGTEAFF. In nucleotides, the CDR3 is TGCGCCAGCAGCTTGTCTGGGGAGGGCACTGAAGCTTTCTTT. The genes are TRBV5-1 and TRBJ1-1; D uncertain. Germline V gives CDR1 SGHRS, CDR2 YFSETQ. The V gene lost 1 base and the J gene lost 4 bases, with 11 bases spanning the gap. The CDR3 totals 14 residues.

This clonotype was observed many times. CDR3 nucleotides: TGCGCCAGCAGCACCAGCGGGAGGGCGGATACGCAGTATTTT. Translated: CASSTSGRADTQYF. V usage is TRBV4-1 and J usage is TRBJ2-3; 10 nucleotides match TRBD2. The V gene end was trimmed by 5 bases and the J gene end by 6 bases; junction bases not matched to a gene: 5. CDR3 length: 14 residues. CDR1 and CDR2 from the germline V gene are MGHRA and YSYEKL.

The sample holds many counts of this clonotype. The chain couples TRBV6-1 to TRBJ2-1; 9 bases are a match to TRBD1. The V gene's germline CDR1 is MNHNS and CDR2 SASEGT. CDR3 length equals 16 residues. V lost 4 bases to trimming and J lost 2 bases; unmatched junction nucleotides: 6. CDR3 residues: CASSARGQGAYNEQFF. In DNA, the CDR3 is TGTGCCAGCAGTGCCCGGGGACAGGGAGCCTACAATGAGCAGTTCTTC.

This clonotype was counted between two and nine times. The chain couples TRBV3-1 to TRBJ2-2, with 8 bases that match TRBD2. With 4 bases clipped from V and 5 bases from J, the junction kept 9 bases outside the gene matches. Germline assignment: CDR1 LGHDT and CDR2 YNNKEL (reference sequence). This CDR3 contains 16 residues. DNA for the CDR3: TGTGCCAGCAGCCTCTTCCTCAGCGGGAGAACCGGGGAGCTGTTTTTT. It encodes CASSLFLSGRTGELFF.